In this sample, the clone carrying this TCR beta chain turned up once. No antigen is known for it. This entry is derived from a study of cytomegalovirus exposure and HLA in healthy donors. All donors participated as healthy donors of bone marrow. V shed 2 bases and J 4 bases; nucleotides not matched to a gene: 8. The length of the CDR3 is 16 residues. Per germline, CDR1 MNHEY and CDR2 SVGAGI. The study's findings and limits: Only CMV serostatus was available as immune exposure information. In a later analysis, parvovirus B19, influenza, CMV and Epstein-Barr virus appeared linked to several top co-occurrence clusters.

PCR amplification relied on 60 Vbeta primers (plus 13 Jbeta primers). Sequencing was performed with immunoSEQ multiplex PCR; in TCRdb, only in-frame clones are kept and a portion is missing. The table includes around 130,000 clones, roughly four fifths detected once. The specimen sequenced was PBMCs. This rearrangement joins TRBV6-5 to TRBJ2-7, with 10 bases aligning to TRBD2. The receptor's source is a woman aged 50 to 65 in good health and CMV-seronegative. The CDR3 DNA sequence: TGTGCCAGCAGTTACAGCGCTAGCGGGAGTAAGTACGAGCAGTACTTC. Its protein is CASSYSASGSKYEQYF.